This T cell receptor beta chain was retrieved from a study of blood T cell repertoires in COVID-19. Study background: Some COVID-19 samples were acute and others convalescent; all came from the United States, Italy and Spain.

CDR3 length: 15 amino acids. The V and J ends lost 5 bases and 4 bases, in that order; junction bases with no gene match: 8. The germline V gene encodes CDR1 LNHDA and CDR2 SQIVND (reference sequence). Authors' analysis steps: Nucleated cell number was recorded as an estimate derived from reference gene primer amplification. Generated by immunoSEQ multiplex PCR, the TCRdb table keeps only in-frame clones and is missing some. That table supplies the V and J calls and clone size; D and trimming were determined from the DNA. This sample has around 150,000 clones, with over 65% found just once. This receptor was taken from a man aged 55 to 70 with acute or convalescent COVID-19. Sequenced input: peripheral blood. The chain is built from TRBV19 and TRBJ1-5, with 7 bases matching TRBD1. CDR3 in amino acids: CASSLQTGRNQPQHF. The CDR3 nucleotides read TGTGCCAGTAGTCTTCAGACAGGGAGGAATCAGCCCCAGCATTTT.